The present T cell receptor (beta chain) was sequenced within a study of T cell responses to AZD1222 COVID-19 vaccine. General study results and limits: Donors were mostly white British, more females; clonal diversity possibly underestimated.

CDR3 size: 17 residues. CDR1 KGHSH and CDR2 LQKENI come from the germline V gene. J was trimmed by 6 bases and V by 4 bases; bases with no gene match: 9. With regard to this clone: Antigen: not known.

The table came from immunoSEQ multiplex PCR; TCRdb's copy has only in-frame clones and leaves some out. The table lists about 120,000 clones, 92% of them singletons. Sequences were derived from peripheral blood, sampled on day 0 of AZD1222 vaccination. The clonotype comes from an adult in good health. The chain employs TRBV18 and TRBJ2-1; 13 nucleotides align to TRBD2. CDR3 nucleotide sequence: TGTGCCAGCTCACGGACTAGCGGGAGTGAATTTGGCAATGAGCAGTTCTTC. Translating gives CASSRTSGSEFGNEQFF.